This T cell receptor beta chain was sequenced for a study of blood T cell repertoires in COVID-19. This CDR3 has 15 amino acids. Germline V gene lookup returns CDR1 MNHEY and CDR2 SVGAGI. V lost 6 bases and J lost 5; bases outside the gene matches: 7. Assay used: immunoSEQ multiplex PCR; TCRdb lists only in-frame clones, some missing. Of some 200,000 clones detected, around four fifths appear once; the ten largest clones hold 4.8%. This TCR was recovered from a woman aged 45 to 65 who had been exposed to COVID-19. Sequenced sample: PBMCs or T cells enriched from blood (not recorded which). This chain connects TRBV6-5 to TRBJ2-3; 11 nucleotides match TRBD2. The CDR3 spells CASRIAGGPGDTQYF. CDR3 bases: TGTGCCAGCAGGATAGCGGGGGGGCCGGGAGATACGCAGTATTTT.